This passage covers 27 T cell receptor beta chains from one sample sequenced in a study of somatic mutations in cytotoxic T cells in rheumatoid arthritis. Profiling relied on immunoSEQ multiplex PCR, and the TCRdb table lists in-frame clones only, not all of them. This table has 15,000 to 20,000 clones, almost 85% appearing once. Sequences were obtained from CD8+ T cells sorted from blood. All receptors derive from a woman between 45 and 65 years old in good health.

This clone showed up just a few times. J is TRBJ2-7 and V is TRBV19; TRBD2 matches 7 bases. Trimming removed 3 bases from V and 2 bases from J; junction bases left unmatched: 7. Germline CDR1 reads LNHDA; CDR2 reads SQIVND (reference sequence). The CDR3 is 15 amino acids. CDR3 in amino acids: CASSIHTGGTYEQYF. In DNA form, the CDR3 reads TGTGCCAGTAGTATTCACACGGGGGGAACCTACGAGCAGTACTTC.

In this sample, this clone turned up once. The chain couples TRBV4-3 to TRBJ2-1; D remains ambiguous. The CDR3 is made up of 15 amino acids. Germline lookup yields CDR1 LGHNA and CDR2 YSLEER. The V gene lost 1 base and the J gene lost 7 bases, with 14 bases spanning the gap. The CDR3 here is CASSQGTEAWNEQFF. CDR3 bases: TGCGCCAGCAGCCAAGGGACCGAGGCATGGAATGAGCAGTTCTTC.

The CDR3 reads CASSESPSGVGELFF. The CDR3 DNA reads TGTGCCAGCAGTGAATCCCCATCGGGGGTCGGGGAGCTGTTTTTT. This rearrangement joins TRBV2 to TRBJ2-2, with D possibly TRBD2 on 6 matching bases. CDR3 length: 15 amino acids. From germline, CDR1 is SNHLY and CDR2 FYNNEI. Between the trimmed V and J ends, which lost 2 bases and 7 bases, there was a span of 14 bases.

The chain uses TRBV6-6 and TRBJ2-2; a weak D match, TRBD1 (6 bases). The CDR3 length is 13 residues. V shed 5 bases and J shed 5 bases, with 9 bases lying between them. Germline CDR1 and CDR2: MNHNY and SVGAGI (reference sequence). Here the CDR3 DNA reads TGTGCCAGCAGTCCACAGGGAACCGGGGAGCTGTTTTTT. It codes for CASSPQGTGELFF.

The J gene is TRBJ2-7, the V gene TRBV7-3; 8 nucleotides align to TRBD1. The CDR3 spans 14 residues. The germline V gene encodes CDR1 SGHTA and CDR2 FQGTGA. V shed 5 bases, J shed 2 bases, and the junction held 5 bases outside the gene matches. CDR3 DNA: TGTGCCAGCAGCCGCGGGACAGGCCCCTACGAGCAGTACTTC. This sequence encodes CASSRGTGPYEQYF.

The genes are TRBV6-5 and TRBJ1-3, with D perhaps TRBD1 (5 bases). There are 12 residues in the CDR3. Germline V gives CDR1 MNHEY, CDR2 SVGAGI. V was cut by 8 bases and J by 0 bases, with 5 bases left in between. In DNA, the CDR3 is TGTGCCAGCGGGGGCTCTGGAAACACCATATATTTT. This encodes CASGGSGNTIYF.

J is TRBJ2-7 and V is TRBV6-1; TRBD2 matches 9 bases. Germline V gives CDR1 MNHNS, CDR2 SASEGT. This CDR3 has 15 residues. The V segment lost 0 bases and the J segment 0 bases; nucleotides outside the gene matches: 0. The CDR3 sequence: CASSEASGSSYEQYF. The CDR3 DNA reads TGTGCCAGCAGTGAAGCTAGCGGGAGCTCCTACGAGCAGTACTTC.

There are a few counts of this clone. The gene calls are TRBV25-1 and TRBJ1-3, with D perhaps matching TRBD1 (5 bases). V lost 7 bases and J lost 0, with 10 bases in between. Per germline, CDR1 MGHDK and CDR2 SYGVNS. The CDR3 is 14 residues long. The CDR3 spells CASTDMSSGNTIYF. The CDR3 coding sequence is TGTGCCAGCACGGACATGTCCTCTGGAAACACCATATATTTT.

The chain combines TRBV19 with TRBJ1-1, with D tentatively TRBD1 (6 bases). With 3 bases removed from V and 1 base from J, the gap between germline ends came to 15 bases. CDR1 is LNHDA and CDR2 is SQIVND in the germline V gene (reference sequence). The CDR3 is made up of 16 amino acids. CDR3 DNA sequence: TGTGCCAGTAGTATCCTTAACAGGGCTTGGAACACTGAAGCTTTCTTT. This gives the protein CASSILNRAWNTEAFF.

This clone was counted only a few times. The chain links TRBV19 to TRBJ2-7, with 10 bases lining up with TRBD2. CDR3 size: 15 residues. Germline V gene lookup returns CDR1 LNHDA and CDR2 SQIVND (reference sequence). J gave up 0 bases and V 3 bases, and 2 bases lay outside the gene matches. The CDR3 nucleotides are TGTGCCAGTAGTATCATAGCGGGGGGCTCCTACGAGCAGTACTTC. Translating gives CASSIIAGGSYEQYF.

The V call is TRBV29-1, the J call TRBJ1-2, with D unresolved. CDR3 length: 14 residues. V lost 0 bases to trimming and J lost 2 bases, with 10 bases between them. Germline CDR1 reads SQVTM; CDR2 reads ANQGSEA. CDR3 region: CSVEEGSGNYGYTF. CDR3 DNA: TGCAGCGTTGAAGAAGGATCGGGGAACTATGGCTACACCTTC.

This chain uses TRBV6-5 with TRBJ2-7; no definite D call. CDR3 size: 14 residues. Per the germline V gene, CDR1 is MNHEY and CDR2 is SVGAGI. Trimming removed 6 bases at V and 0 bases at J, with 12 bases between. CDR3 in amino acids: CASSEAPSSYEQYF. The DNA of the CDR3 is TGTGCCAGCAGCGAGGCTCCCAGCTCCTACGAGCAGTACTTC.

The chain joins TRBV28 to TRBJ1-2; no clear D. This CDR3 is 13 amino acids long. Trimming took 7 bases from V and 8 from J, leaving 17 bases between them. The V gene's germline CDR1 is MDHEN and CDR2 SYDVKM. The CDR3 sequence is CASTSIQSRGYTF. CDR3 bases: TGTGCCAGCACCTCCATACAATCAAGGGGCTACACCTTC.

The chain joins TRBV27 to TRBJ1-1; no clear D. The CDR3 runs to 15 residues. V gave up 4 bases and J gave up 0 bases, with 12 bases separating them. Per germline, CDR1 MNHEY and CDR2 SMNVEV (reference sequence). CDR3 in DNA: TGTGCCAGCAGTTCACGGCGGGTACTGAACACTGAAGCTTTCTTT. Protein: CASSSRRVLNTEAFF.

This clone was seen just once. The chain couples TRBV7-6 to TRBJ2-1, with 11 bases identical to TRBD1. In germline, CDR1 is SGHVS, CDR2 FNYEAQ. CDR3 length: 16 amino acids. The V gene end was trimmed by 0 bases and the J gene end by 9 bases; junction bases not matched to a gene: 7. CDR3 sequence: CASSLAFGQGASEQFF. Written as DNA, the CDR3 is TGTGCCAGCAGCTTAGCGTTCGGACAGGGGGCGAGTGAGCAGTTCTTC.

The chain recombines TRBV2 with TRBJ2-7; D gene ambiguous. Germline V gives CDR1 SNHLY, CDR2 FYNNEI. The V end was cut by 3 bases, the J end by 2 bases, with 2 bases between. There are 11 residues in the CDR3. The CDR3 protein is CASSDTYEQYF. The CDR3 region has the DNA TGTGCCAGCAGTGATACCTACGAGCAGTACTTC.

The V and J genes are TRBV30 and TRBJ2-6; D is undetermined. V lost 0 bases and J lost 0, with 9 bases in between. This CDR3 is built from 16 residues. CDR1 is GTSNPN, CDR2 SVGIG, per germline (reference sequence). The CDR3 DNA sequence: TGTGCCTGGAGTGTAACCTTGATCTCTGGGGCCAACGTCCTGACTTTC. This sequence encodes CAWSVTLISGANVLTF.

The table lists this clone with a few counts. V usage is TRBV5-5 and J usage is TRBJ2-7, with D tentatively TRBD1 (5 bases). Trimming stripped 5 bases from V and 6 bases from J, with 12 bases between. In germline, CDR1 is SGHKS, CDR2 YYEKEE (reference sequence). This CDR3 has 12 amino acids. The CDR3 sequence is CASSYGAIEQYF. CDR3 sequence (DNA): TGTGCCAGCAGTTATGGGGCCATCGAGCAGTACTTC.

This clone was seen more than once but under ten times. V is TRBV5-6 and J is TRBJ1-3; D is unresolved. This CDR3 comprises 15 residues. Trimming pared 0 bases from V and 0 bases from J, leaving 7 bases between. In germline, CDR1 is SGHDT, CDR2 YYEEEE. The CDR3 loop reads CASSLGVYSGNTIYF. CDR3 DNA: TGTGCCAGCAGCTTGGGGGTCTACTCTGGAAACACCATATATTTT.

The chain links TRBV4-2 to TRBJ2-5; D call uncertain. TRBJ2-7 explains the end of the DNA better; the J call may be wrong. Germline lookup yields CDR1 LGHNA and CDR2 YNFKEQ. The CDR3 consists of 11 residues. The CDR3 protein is CASSQGDEQYF. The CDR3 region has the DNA TGTGCCAGCAGCCAAGGAGACGAGCAGTACTTC.

CDR3 sequence reads: CASSGSSTDTQYF. The CDR3 nucleotides read TGTGCCAGTAGCGGGTCTAGCACAGATACGCAGTATTTT. The J gene is TRBJ2-3, the V gene TRBV19; D is undetermined. Per the germline V gene, CDR1 is LNHDA and CDR2 is SQIVND (reference sequence). The CDR3 spans 13 residues. The V end was cut by 6 bases, the J end by 0 bases, with 7 bases between.

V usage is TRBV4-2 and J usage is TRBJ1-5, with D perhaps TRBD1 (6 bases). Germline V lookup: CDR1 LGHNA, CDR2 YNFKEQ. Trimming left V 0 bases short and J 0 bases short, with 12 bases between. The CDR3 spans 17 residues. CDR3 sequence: CASSQDTGTYSNQPQHF. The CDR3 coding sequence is TGTGCCAGCAGCCAAGACACCGGGACATATAGCAATCAGCCCCAGCATTTT.

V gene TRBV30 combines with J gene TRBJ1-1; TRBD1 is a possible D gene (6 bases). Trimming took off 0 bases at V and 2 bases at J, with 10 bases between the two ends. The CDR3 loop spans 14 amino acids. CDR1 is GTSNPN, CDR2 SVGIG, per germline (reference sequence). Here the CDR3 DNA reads TGTGCCTGGAGTGTAGACAGGCTAAACACTGAAGCTTTCTTT. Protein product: CAWSVDRLNTEAFF.

The CDR3 loop reads CASSSDWGYEQYF. The CDR3 coding sequence is TGTGCCAGCAGCTCGGACTGGGGTTACGAGCAGTACTTC. The rearrangement joins TRBV7-9 to TRBJ2-7, with D perhaps TRBD2 (5 bases). With 4 bases removed from V and 4 bases from J, the gap between germline ends came to 11 bases. CDR1 is SEHNR and CDR2 is FQNEAQ in the germline V gene (reference sequence). This CDR3 contains 13 residues.

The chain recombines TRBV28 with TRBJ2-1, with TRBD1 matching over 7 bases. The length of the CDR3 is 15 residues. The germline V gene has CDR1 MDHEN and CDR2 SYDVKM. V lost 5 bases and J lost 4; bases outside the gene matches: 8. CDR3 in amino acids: CASSPETGQYNEQFF. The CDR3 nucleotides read TGTGCCAGCAGTCCGGAAACGGGACAGTACAATGAGCAGTTCTTC.

CDR3 bases: TGTGCCAGCAGTTTAGAAGGCAATGAGCAGTTCTTC. Translation gives CASSLEGNEQFF. The rearrangement joins TRBV27 to TRBJ2-1; no clear D. CDR3 length equals 12 residues. V lost 2 bases, J lost 6 bases, and 5 bases lay in between. Germline CDR1 and CDR2: MNHEY and SMNVEV (reference sequence).

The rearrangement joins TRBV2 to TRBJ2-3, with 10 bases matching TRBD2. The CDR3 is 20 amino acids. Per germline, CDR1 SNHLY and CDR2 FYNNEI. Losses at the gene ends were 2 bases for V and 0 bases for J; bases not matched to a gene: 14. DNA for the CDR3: TGTGCCAGCAGTGAACTAGGACTAGCGGAGACCTACTATAGCACAGATACGCAGTATTTT. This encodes CASSELGLAETYYSTDTQYF. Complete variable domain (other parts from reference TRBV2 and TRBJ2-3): EPEVTQTPSHQVTQMGQEVILRCVPISNHLYFYWYRQILGQKVEFLVSFYNNEISEKSEIFDDQFSVERPDGSNFTLKIRSTKLEDSAMYFCASSELGLAETYYSTDTQYFGPGTRLTVL.